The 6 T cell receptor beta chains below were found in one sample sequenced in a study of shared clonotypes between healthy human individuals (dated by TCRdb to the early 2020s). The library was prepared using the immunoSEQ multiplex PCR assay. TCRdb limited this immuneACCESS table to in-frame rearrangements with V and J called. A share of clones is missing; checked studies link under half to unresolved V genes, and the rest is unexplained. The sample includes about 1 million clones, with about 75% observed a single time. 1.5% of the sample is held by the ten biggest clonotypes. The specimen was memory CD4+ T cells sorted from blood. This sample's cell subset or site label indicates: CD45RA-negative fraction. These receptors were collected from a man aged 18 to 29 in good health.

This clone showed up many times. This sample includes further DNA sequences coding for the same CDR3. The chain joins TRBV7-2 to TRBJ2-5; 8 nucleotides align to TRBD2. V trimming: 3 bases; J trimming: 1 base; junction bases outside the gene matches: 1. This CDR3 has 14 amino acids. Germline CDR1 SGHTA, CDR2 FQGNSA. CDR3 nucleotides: TGTGCCAGCAGCTTCAGCGGGAGCCAAGAGACCCAGTACTTC. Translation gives CASSFSGSQETQYF.

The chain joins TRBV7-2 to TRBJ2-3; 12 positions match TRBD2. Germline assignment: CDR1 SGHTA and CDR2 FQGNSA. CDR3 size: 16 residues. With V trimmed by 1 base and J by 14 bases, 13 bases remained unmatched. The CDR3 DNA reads TGTGCCAGCAGCTTAGGTCCAACTAGCGGGGGGATAAAGGGGTATTTT. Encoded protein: CASSLGPTSGGIKGYF.

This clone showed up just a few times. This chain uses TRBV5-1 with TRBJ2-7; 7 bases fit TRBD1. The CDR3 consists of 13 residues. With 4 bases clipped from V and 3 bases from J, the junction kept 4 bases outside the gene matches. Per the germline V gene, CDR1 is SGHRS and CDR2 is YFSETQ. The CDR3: CASSPTGNYEQYF. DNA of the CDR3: TGCGCCAGCAGCCCGACAGGGAACTACGAGCAGTACTTC.

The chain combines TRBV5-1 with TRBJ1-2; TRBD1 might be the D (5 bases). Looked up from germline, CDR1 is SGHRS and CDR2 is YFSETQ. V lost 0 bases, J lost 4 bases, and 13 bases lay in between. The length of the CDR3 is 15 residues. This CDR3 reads CASSLGDPRGYGYTF. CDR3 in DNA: TGCGCCAGCAGCTTGGGGGACCCGAGGGGCTATGGCTACACCTTC.

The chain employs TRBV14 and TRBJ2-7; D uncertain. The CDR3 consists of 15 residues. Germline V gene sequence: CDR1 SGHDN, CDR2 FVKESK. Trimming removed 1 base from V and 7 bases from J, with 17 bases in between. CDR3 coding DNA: TGTGCCAGCAGCCAAGTACTAAGGAGCCTGAGTGAGCAGTACTTC. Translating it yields CASSQVLRSLSEQYF.

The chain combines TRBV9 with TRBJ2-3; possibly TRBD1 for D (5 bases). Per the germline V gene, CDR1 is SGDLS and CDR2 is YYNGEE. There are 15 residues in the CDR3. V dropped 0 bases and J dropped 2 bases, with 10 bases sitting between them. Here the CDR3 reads CASSVERQPTDTQYF. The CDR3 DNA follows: TGTGCCAGCAGCGTAGAAAGACAGCCCACAGATACGCAGTATTTT.